This TCR beta chain emerged from a study of beta chain features in type 1 diabetes. Overall study: The study found patients and healthy donors alike in age, gender and cell yields. Points from the study as a whole: Type 1 diabetes patients had TCRB CDR3s that were shorter (moderately but significantly so) in all four CD4+ subsets.

Reverse transcribing all isolated RNA meant expressed TCRB transcripts were sequenced. Produced via immunoSEQ multiplex PCR; TCRdb's table is partial and in-frame only. The sample has some 250,000 clones, around 9.9% seen once; the top ten hold around 0.015%. The sample holds a few counts of this clone. As yet, its antigen is unknown. This clonotype originated in a man aged 25 to 45 with type 1 diabetes. Sequencing was performed on naive CD4+ T cells from blood.

CDR3 nucleotides: TGTGCCAGTAGTGGGCCAGCCAACTCCTACGAGCAGTACTTC. This sequence encodes CASSGPANSYEQYF. The chain employs TRBV19 and TRBJ2-7; no definite D call. Trimming shortened V by 5 bases and J by 0 bases, and 11 bases separated the two germline ends. This CDR3 contains 14 residues. In germline, CDR1 is LNHDA, CDR2 SQIVND (reference sequence).